This entry lists 31 T cell receptor beta chains sequenced from one sample in a study of Graves' ophthalmopathy and Graves' hyperthyroidism. Amplification from RNA transcripts yielded the TCR beta CDR3 regions. First-round RT-PCR employed HTBI primers, with a second-round multiplex PCR after it. Using its own MiXCR run on the multiplex PCR reads, TCRdb lists one record per CDR3 protein. The table has about 210,000 distinct CDR3 sequences, under 30% seen once. What was sequenced was peripheral blood. These receptors all stem from a man aged 50 to 60 with Graves' ophthalmopathy.

V gene TRBV12-5 combines with J gene TRBJ1-1, with 8 bases aligning to TRBD1. Germline-derived CDR1 and CDR2 are LGHNT and FRNRAP. The ends lost 5 bases at V and 3 bases at J; junction bases unmatched: 8. The CDR3 is 15 residues long. The CDR3 loop is CASGRGQGDYTEAFF. In DNA, the CDR3 is TGTGCTAGTGGTCGCGGACAGGGAGACTACACTGAAGCTTTCTTT.

This clonotype was picked up many times. The V and J genes are TRBV7-3 and TRBJ1-1, with TRBD1 as a possible D gene (5 bases). The CDR3 has 15 residues. V lost 0 bases to trimming and J lost 4 bases, with 12 bases between them. Germline V gene sequence: CDR1 SGHTA, CDR2 FQGTGA. The CDR3 loop is CASSLTPGGITEAFF. The CDR3 nucleotides are TGTGCCAGCAGCTTAACACCGGGGGGGATCACTGAAGCTTTCTTT.

This clonotype was recorded many times. The J gene is TRBJ2-3, the V gene TRBV9; perhaps TRBD2 as D (6 bases). The CDR3 is made up of 14 amino acids. V was trimmed by 5 bases and J by 2 bases, leaving 12 bases between them. Germline V gene lookup returns CDR1 SGDLS and CDR2 YYNGEE. This CDR3 is CASSRDSHTDTQYF. The CDR3 DNA follows: TGTGCCAGCAGTCGGGACTCTCACACAGATACGCAGTATTTT.

This clonotype was recorded many times. The genes are TRBV28 and TRBJ2-1, with TRBD2 matching over 8 bases. Germline CDR1 MDHEN, CDR2 SYDVKM. V trimming: 4 bases; J trimming: 5 bases; junction bases outside the gene matches: 7. The CDR3 consists of 15 residues. The CDR3 protein is CASSSPGRGNNEQFF. The CDR3 DNA reads as TGTGCCAGCAGTTCTCCCGGGAGGGGCAACAATGAGCAGTTCTTC.

This clonotype was counted at least ten times. The rearrangement uses TRBV7-8 and TRBJ2-7, with TRBD1 as a possible D gene (5 bases). Trimming shortened V by 5 bases and J by 4 bases, and 15 bases separated the two germline ends. Germline V gene lookup returns CDR1 SGHVS and CDR2 FQNEAQ. The CDR3 runs to 14 residues. The CDR3 sequence is CASSQGVLGYEQYF. In nucleotides, the CDR3 is TGTGCCAGCAGCCAAGGGGTATTGGGTTACGAGCAGTACTTC.

At least ten counts were recorded for this clonotype. The rearrangement joins TRBV6-2 or TRBV6-3 to TRBJ2-7; 9 bases match TRBD1. The CDR3 consists of 13 residues. The ends lost 9 bases at V and 2 bases at J; junction bases unmatched: 5. The germline CDR1 and CDR2 sequences are MNHEY and SVGEGT. The chain's CDR3 is CASTWTGAYEQYF. Here the CDR3 DNA reads TGTGCCAGTACCTGGACAGGGGCCTACGAGCAGTACTTC.

The chain links TRBV7-2 to TRBJ1-2; tentatively, D is TRBD1 (6 bases). CDR1 is SGHTA and CDR2 is FQGNSA in the germline V gene. V dropped 5 bases and J dropped 2 bases, with 15 bases sitting between them. This CDR3 is built from 15 residues. CDR3 bases: TGTGCCAGCAGCCTAAGCGGGACACCAAACTATGGCTACACCTTC. Protein: CASSLSGTPNYGYTF.

The chain combines TRBV12-3 or TRBV12-4 with TRBJ1-1, with D unclear. This CDR3 spans 18 amino acids. V was pared by 6 bases and J by 1 base, with 24 bases between. DNA for the CDR3: TGTGCCAGCAGCCCGTGGCCGTTTGGGTATAGTAGGAACACTGAAGCTTTCTTT. Its protein is CASSPWPFGYSRNTEAFF.

The chain carries TRBV28 and TRBJ1-2; no clear D gene. V lost 1 base to trimming and J lost 6 bases, with 12 bases between them. CDR1 MDHEN and CDR2 SYDVKM come from the germline V gene. There are 14 residues in the CDR3. CDR3 residues: CASSLYGEVDGYTF. CDR3 in DNA: TGTGCCAGCAGTTTATATGGGGAGGTAGATGGCTACACCTTC.

This chain connects TRBV11-2 to TRBJ2-5; D possibly corresponds to TRBD2 (6 bases). Germline V gene sequence: CDR1 SGHAT, CDR2 FQNNGV. V lost 5 bases and J lost 5, with 21 bases in between. The CDR3 is made up of 16 amino acids. CDR3 DNA sequence: TGTGCCAGCAGCCCCGGGCGCGGGAAGGGGTTCGAGACCCAGTACTTC. Translated, it gives CASSPGRGKGFETQYF.

This clonotype was seen ten or more times. The V and J genes are TRBV6-2 or TRBV6-3 and TRBJ1-1; no definite D call. CDR1 is MNHEY and CDR2 is SVGEGT in the germline V gene. V dropped 0 bases and J dropped 4 bases, with 18 bases sitting between them. This CDR3 contains 17 residues. The CDR3 protein is CASSYSASSNWGTEAFF. CDR3 sequence (DNA): TGTGCCAGCAGTTACTCGGCCTCATCGAACTGGGGCACTGAAGCTTTCTTT.

CDR3 in DNA: TGTGCCAGCAGGAAGGGGGGTGGGGAGCTGTTTTTT. Residues: CASRKGGGELFF. The rearrangement joins TRBV27 to TRBJ2-2; D assignment may be TRBD1 or TRBD2 (6 bases each). CDR3 length equals 12 residues. With 6 bases removed from V and 8 bases from J, the gap between germline ends came to 10 bases. Germline V gene sequence: CDR1 MNHEY, CDR2 SMNVEV (reference sequence).

This clonotype was seen ten or more times. This sequence joins TRBV7-3 and TRBJ2-2; D call uncertain. This CDR3 spans 14 amino acids. CDR1 and CDR2 from the germline V gene are SGHTA and FQGTGA. Trimming left V 5 bases short and J 5 bases short, with 12 bases between. The CDR3 coding sequence is TGTGCCAGCAGCACCAGCCAAGCTACCGGGGAGCTGTTTTTT. Translation: CASSTSQATGELFF.

This clonotype was seen at least ten times. This chain uses TRBV24-1 with TRBJ1-5, with D tentatively TRBD1 (5 bases). V dropped 5 bases and J dropped 6 bases, with 10 bases sitting between them. The CDR3 spans 13 residues. The V gene's germline CDR1 is KGHDR and CDR2 SFDVKD. The CDR3 coding sequence is TGTGCCACCAGTGGTCGGGGCTTTCAGCCCCAGCATTTT. Its protein product is CATSGRGFQPQHF.

This clonotype was found many times. This chain joins TRBV4-1 and TRBJ1-5; maybe TRBD1 (5 bases). Per the germline V gene, CDR1 is MGHRA and CDR2 is YSYEKL. V was cut by 6 bases and J by 9 bases, with 12 bases left in between. This CDR3 contains 12 residues. CDR3 sequence: CASRPRVGPQHF. In DNA form, the CDR3 reads TGCGCCAGCAGACCCAGGGTCGGGCCCCAGCATTTT.

The chain couples TRBV12-3 or TRBV12-4 to TRBJ2-5; a weak D match, TRBD2 (6 bases). The CDR3 covers 15 residues. The V end was cut by 2 bases, the J end by 2 bases, with 12 bases between. The DNA of the CDR3 is TGTGCCAGCAGTTTATCAAGTAGCGGACAAGAGACCCAGTACTTC. Translated: CASSLSSSGQETQYF.

This clonotype has ten or more counts. The chain joins TRBV7-9 to TRBJ2-7; possibly TRBD2 for D (5 bases). In germline, CDR1 is SEHNR, CDR2 FQNEAQ (reference sequence). This CDR3 is 13 amino acids long. The V end was cut by 5 bases, the J end by 4 bases, with 12 bases between. As DNA, the CDR3 is TGTGCCAGCAGCACGGACTTGTATTACGAGCAGTACTTC. Translation: CASSTDLYYEQYF. The full variable domain, with the rest looked up from reference TRBV7-9 and TRBJ2-7, is DTGVSQNPRHKITKRGQNVTFRCDPISEHNRLYWYRQTLGQGPEFLTYFQNEAQLEKSRLLSDRFSAERPKGSFSTLEIQRTEQGDSAMYLCASSTDLYYEQYFGPGTRLTVT.

This clonotype was recorded many times. The CDR3: CASSLQGPTGANVLTF. Written as DNA, the CDR3 is TGTGCCAGCAGTTTGCAGGGACCCACTGGGGCCAACGTCCTGACTTTC. This chain joins TRBV28 and TRBJ2-6, with D perhaps given as TRBD1 or TRBD2 (5 bases each). Germline-derived CDR1 and CDR2 are MDHEN and SYDVKM. This CDR3 is 16 amino acids long. Trimming removed 3 bases at V and 2 bases at J, with 11 bases between.

This clonotype was recorded at least ten times. The chain recombines TRBV28 with TRBJ1-1; 11 bases map to TRBD1. This CDR3 spans 14 amino acids. The V gene end was trimmed by 6 bases and the J gene end by 6 bases; junction bases not matched to a gene: 6. Germline lookup yields CDR1 MDHEN and CDR2 SYDVKM. This CDR3 reads CASSTGTGGSEAFF. For the CDR3, the DNA is TGTGCCAGCAGCACCGGGACAGGGGGTTCTGAAGCTTTCTTT.

This clonotype was recorded many times. This sequence joins TRBV20-1 and TRBJ1-2; possibly TRBD1 for D (6 bases). The length of the CDR3 is 15 residues. Trimming took 0 bases from V and 8 from J, leaving 19 bases between them. The germline gives CDR1 DFQATT, CDR2 SNEGSKA (reference sequence). Here the CDR3 DNA reads TGCAGTGCTAGAGATCCCGGGGGCGCGGGATTCGGCTACACCTTC. Amino acids: CSARDPGGAGFGYTF.

The table lists this clonotype with many counts. CDR3 sequence: CSAAAGTPGDDTGELFF. DNA for the CDR3: TGCAGTGCCGCTGCCGGGACGCCCGGGGATGACACCGGGGAGCTGTTTTTT. The chain couples TRBV20-1 to TRBJ2-2; D is tentatively TRBD1 or TRBD2 (5 bases each). The CDR3 covers 17 residues. Germline-derived CDR1 and CDR2 are DFQATT and SNEGSKA (reference sequence). V was trimmed by 6 bases and J by 3 bases, leaving 23 bases between them.

This clonotype was observed many times. The chain uses TRBV11-2 and TRBJ2-2; 7 nucleotides agree with TRBD1. Per the germline V gene, CDR1 is SGHAT and CDR2 is FQNNGV. V shed 4 bases, J shed 0 bases, and the junction held 5 bases outside the gene matches. This CDR3 contains 16 residues. The DNA of the CDR3 is TGTGCCAGCAGCTCACGACAGGGCACGAACACCGGGGAGCTGTTTTTT. Amino acid sequence: CASSSRQGTNTGELFF.

This clonotype was detected ten times or more. J is TRBJ1-5 and V is TRBV12-3 or TRBV12-4, with no clear D. The CDR3 has 15 amino acids. V was cut by 1 base and J by 0 bases, with 7 bases left in between. The DNA for the CDR3 is TGTGCCAGCAGTTTAGAAACGTATAGCAATCAGCCCCAGCATTTT. Its translation: CASSLETYSNQPQHF.

This clonotype was detected many times. CDR3 nucleotide sequence: TGCAGCGTTCTATCTTTGAACACCGGGGAGCTGTTTTTT. It encodes CSVLSLNTGELFF. The chain recombines TRBV29-1 with TRBJ2-2; D remains unclear. This CDR3 is 13 amino acids long. In germline, CDR1 is SQVTM, CDR2 ANQGSEA. Trimming took off 5 bases at V and 1 base at J, with 8 bases between the two ends.

At least ten counts were recorded for this clonotype. The chain joins TRBV30 to TRBJ2-2; 8 bases align to TRBD2. Germline lookup yields CDR1 GTSNPN and CDR2 SVGIG (reference sequence). V lost 1 base, J lost 6 bases, and 1 base stayed unmatched. The CDR3 sequence is 13 residues long. In DNA, the CDR3 is TGTGCCTGGAGTGGACTAGCGCCCGGGGAGCTGTTTTTT. It translates to CAWSGLAPGELFF.

This clonotype was observed once. The V call is TRBV27, the J call TRBJ1-2; D is unclear. Germline V gene lookup returns CDR1 MNHEY and CDR2 SMNVEV (reference sequence). CDR3 length equals 14 residues. Trimming pared 4 bases from V and 6 bases from J, leaving 15 bases between. The chain's CDR3 is CASSSPSSFNGYTF. CDR3 DNA: TGTGCCAGCAGTTCCCCTAGCAGTTTTAATGGCTACACCTTC.

The chain employs TRBV7-2 and TRBJ2-7; D possibly corresponds to TRBD2 (6 bases). The CDR3 runs 14 residues. In germline, CDR1 is SGHTA, CDR2 FQGNSA. Trimming left V 5 bases short and J 5 bases short, with 16 bases between. The CDR3, as DNA: TGTGCCAGCAGCCCCGGAGGGGTGGTGAACGAGCAGTACTTC. It codes for CASSPGGVVNEQYF.

Many counts were recorded for this clonotype. The chain couples TRBV5-5 to TRBJ2-4; D gene unclear. Trimming removed 2 bases at V and 0 bases at J, with 6 bases between. From germline, CDR1 is SGHKS and CDR2 YYEKEE (reference sequence). This CDR3 contains 14 residues. This chain's CDR3 is CASSFWEAKNIQYF. CDR3 bases: TGTGCCAGCAGCTTTTGGGAAGCCAAAAACATTCAGTACTTC.

This clonotype was seen ten or more times. The V and J genes are TRBV27 and TRBJ2-2; 9 nucleotides align to TRBD1. The CDR3 loop spans 14 amino acids. The germline V gene encodes CDR1 MNHEY and CDR2 SMNVEV (reference sequence). V lost 3 bases, J lost 9 bases, and 5 bases stayed unmatched. DNA of the CDR3: TGTGCCAGCAGTTTGGGGACAGGGTTCCGGGAGCTGTTTTTT. Translated, it gives CASSLGTGFRELFF.

This sequence joins TRBV6-2 or TRBV6-3 and TRBJ1-1; tentative D call: TRBD1 (6 bases). This CDR3 has 15 amino acids. V was cut by 5 bases and J by 3 bases, with 16 bases left in between. Germline assignment: CDR1 MNHEY and CDR2 SVGEGT. CDR3 in amino acids: CASSAQGAVYTEAFF. CDR3 nucleotides: TGTGCCAGCAGTGCACAGGGAGCCGTTTACACTGAAGCTTTCTTT.

Ten or more counts support this clonotype. The CDR3 DNA reads as TGCAGCGTTGCTGGACAGGGAGGTTACTACGAGCAGTACTTC. Its protein product is CSVAGQGGYYEQYF. This sequence joins TRBV29-1 and TRBJ2-7; 8 bases map to TRBD1. The CDR3 covers 14 residues. From germline, CDR1 is SQVTM and CDR2 ANQGSEA. Trimming removed 4 bases from V and 3 bases from J; junction bases left unmatched: 8.